The rows below give T cell receptor beta chains drawn from one sample of a study of T cells in localized non-small cell lung cancer. This table comes from immunoSEQ multiplex PCR, and its TCRdb copy is limited to in-frame clones, with some not included. In the table there are 45,000 or so clones, approximately 90% of which are singletons. This material consisted of PBMCs, taken before any cancer treatment. These receptors were taken from a man aged 40 to 70 with stage II lung adenocarcinoma. Each CDR3 is given with its conserved first and last residue. The D gene is left open where the match is weak. Clone size is given for some rows only: seen once, a few or many times, or a class if the clone is expanded.

V gene: TRBV6-5; clone size: .; D gene: .; J gene: TRBJ1-1; CDR3 DNA: TGTGCCAGCAGTTACTCGGACAGCTCCGAAGCTTTCTTT; CDR3 protein: CASSYSDSSEAFF
V gene: TRBV9; clone size: .; D gene: .; J gene: TRBJ1-1; CDR3 DNA: TGTGCCAGCAGCAATTGGGGGACTGAAGCTTTCTTT; CDR3 protein: CASSNWGTEAFF
V gene: TRBV6-1; clone size: .; D gene: .; J gene: TRBJ2-5; CDR3 DNA: TGTGCCAGCAGTGATGCCTTATGGGGGGAGACCCAGTACTTC; CDR3 protein: CASSDALWGETQYF
V gene: TRBV7-6; clone size: .; D gene: .; J gene: TRBJ2-3; CDR3 DNA: TGTGCCAGCAGTCTAGGAGGGACTCCCACGGATACGCAGTATTTT; CDR3 protein: CASSLGGTPTDTQYF
V gene: TRBV4-1; clone size: .; D gene: TRBD1; J gene: TRBJ1-2; CDR3 DNA: TGCGCCAGCAGCCAAGTATTTGGGACAGACTATGGCTACACCTTC; CDR3 protein: CASSQVFGTDYGYTF
V gene: TRBV7-4; clone size: .; D gene: TRBD1; J gene: TRBJ1-3; CDR3 DNA: TGTGCCAGCAGCCCCTCACGGGACCCCCTACAGGGGGTGGAAAACACCATATATTTT; CDR3 protein: CASSPSRDPLQGVENTIYF
V gene: TRBV15; clone size: once; D gene: .; J gene: TRBJ1-1; CDR3 DNA: TGTGCCACCAGCAGAGCGGGGCTGAACACTGAAGCTTTCTTT; CDR3 protein: CATSRAGLNTEAFF
V gene: TRBV18; clone size: .; D gene: TRBD1; J gene: TRBJ2-7; CDR3 DNA: TGTGCCAGCTCACGAGGCGTTCCCGGGACAGCCTACGAGCAGTACTTC; CDR3 protein: CASSRGVPGTAYEQYF
V gene: TRBV2; clone size: .; D gene: .; J gene: TRBJ1-2; CDR3 DNA: TGTGCCAGCAGTCCGGACGGGCATATCCTCTATGGCTACACCTTC; CDR3 protein: CASSPDGHILYGYTF
V gene: TRBV5-1; clone size: .; D gene: .; J gene: TRBJ1-2; CDR3 DNA: .; CDR3 protein: CASSRLLTGTFGAGYTF
V gene: TRBV30; clone size: .; D gene: .; J gene: TRBJ2-1; CDR3 DNA: TGTGCCTGGAGTGGGTTCTCGGGACACCTAAACAATGAGCAGTTCTTC; CDR3 protein: CAWSGFSGHLNNEQFF
V gene: TRBV4-1; clone size: .; D gene: .; J gene: TRBJ1-1; CDR3 DNA: TGCGCCAGCAGCCACCCTCTCACTGAAGCTTTCTTT; CDR3 protein: CASSHPLTEAFF
V gene: TRBV5-8; clone size: .; D gene: .; J gene: TRBJ1-6; CDR3 DNA: TGTGCCAGCAGCTTGGGGACAAATTCACCCCTCCACTTT; CDR3 protein: CASSLGTNSPLHF
V gene: TRBV7-9; clone size: .; D gene: .; J gene: TRBJ1-1; CDR3 DNA: TGTGCCAGCAGCTTAGGGGTGGAGCTCACTGAAGCTTTCTTT; CDR3 protein: CASSLGVELTEAFF
V gene: TRBV7-8; clone size: .; D gene: .; J gene: TRBJ2-1; CDR3 DNA: TGTGCCAGCAGCCGACAGGTTGACAATGAGCAGTTCTTC; CDR3 protein: CASSRQVDNEQFF
V gene: TRBV7-6; clone size: .; D gene: TRBD2; J gene: TRBJ2-5; CDR3 DNA: TGTGCCAGCAGCTTACAGACTAGCGGGGGGCAAGAGACCCAGTACTTC; CDR3 protein: CASSLQTSGGQETQYF
V gene: TRBV27; clone size: .; D gene: TRBD1; J gene: TRBJ2-1; CDR3 DNA: TGTGCCAGCAGTTTATCGGGACAGGGAGTCAATGAGCAGTTCTTC; CDR3 protein: CASSLSGQGVNEQFF
V gene: TRBV30; clone size: few; D gene: .; J gene: TRBJ1-1; CDR3 DNA: TGTGCCTGGAGTGTGGGAGGGAAAACTGAAGCTTTCTTT; CDR3 protein: CAWSVGGKTEAFF
V gene: TRBV10-2; clone size: few; D gene: .; J gene: TRBJ1-1; CDR3 DNA: TGCGCCAGCAGTCGGACGGGGAACACTGAAGCTTTCTTT; CDR3 protein: CASSRTGNTEAFF
V gene: TRBV7-9; clone size: .; D gene: .; J gene: TRBJ2-2; CDR3 DNA: TGTGCCAGCAGCCCGCGATCGAACACCGGGGAGCTGTTTTTT; CDR3 protein: CASSPRSNTGELFF
V gene: TRBV4-1; clone size: once; D gene: .; J gene: TRBJ2-4; CDR3 DNA: TGCGCCAGCAGCCAAGAACCTGGGGCAAGGTTGGGTCCGGCCAAAAACATTCAGTACTTC; CDR3 protein: CASSQEPGARLGPAKNIQYF
V gene: TRBV13; clone size: .; D gene: TRBD1; J gene: TRBJ2-5; CDR3 DNA: TGTGCCAGCAGCCCAGGGGGACAGGGCGATATGACCCAGTACTTC; CDR3 protein: CASSPGGQGDMTQYF
V gene: TRBV7-9; clone size: .; D gene: TRBD1; J gene: TRBJ2-7; CDR3 DNA: TGTGCCAGCAGCTTAACTTTTGGGACAGGGGGGCGACCCTACGAGCAGTACTTC; CDR3 protein: CASSLTFGTGGRPYEQYF
V gene: TRBV12-5; clone size: once; D gene: .; J gene: TRBJ1-2; CDR3 DNA: TGTGCTAGTGGTTTCTCGGGAGCTGCCTATGGCTACACCTTC; CDR3 protein: CASGFSGAAYGYTF
V gene: TRBV5-1; clone size: .; D gene: .; J gene: TRBJ2-3; CDR3 DNA: TGCGCCAGCAGCTTGGGCAGGGTAGGCACAGATACGCAGTATTTT; CDR3 protein: CASSLGRVGTDTQYF
V gene: TRBV2; clone size: .; D gene: .; J gene: TRBJ1-2; CDR3 DNA: TGTGCCAGCACCGACGGACTCTTCAACTATGGCTACACCTTC; CDR3 protein: CASTDGLFNYGYTF
V gene: TRBV7-2; clone size: .; D gene: .; J gene: TRBJ2-3; CDR3 DNA: TGTGCCAGCAGCTTAGTCTTTCGGTCCCGGGGGGCTACAGATACGCAGTATTTT; CDR3 protein: CASSLVFRSRGATDTQYF
V gene: TRBV30; clone size: .; D gene: .; J gene: TRBJ1-6; CDR3 DNA: TGTGCCTGGAGTGTCAGTGCACTGGGTGTAAATTCACCCCTCCACTTT; CDR3 protein: CAWSVSALGVNSPLHF
V gene: TRBV5-5; clone size: .; D gene: .; J gene: TRBJ2-1; CDR3 DNA: TGTGCCAGCAGCCGTGATGGGCAGGGCGGCAATGAGCAGTTCTTC; CDR3 protein: CASSRDGQGGNEQFF
V gene: TRBV9; clone size: few; D gene: TRBD1; J gene: TRBJ2-7; CDR3 DNA: TGTGCCAGCAGCGAGGGAATTCAGGGGGACGAGCAGTACTTC; CDR3 protein: CASSEGIQGDEQYF
V gene: TRBV4-1; clone size: .; D gene: TRBD1; J gene: TRBJ1-6; CDR3 DNA: TGCGCCAGCAGCCAGGACTACGACAGGGGGTCGTATAATTCACCCCTCCACTTT; CDR3 protein: CASSQDYDRGSYNSPLHF
V gene: TRBV11-3; clone size: .; D gene: .; J gene: TRBJ2-5; CDR3 DNA: TGTGCCAGCAGCTTAGACCAAGAGACCCAGTACTTC; CDR3 protein: CASSLDQETQYF
V gene: TRBV6-9; clone size: .; D gene: .; J gene: TRBJ2-1; CDR3 DNA: TGTGCCAGCAGTTACACACTGAAACAGGCCAATGAGCAGTTCTTC; CDR3 protein: CASSYTLKQANEQFF
V gene: TRBV2; clone size: .; D gene: TRBD1; J gene: TRBJ1-5; CDR3 DNA: TGTGCCAGCAGAGGGACTACGGGACAGGGAGGACAGCCCCAGCATTTT; CDR3 protein: CASRGTTGQGGQPQHF
V gene: TRBV5-5; clone size: .; D gene: .; J gene: TRBJ1-4; CDR3 DNA: TGTGCCAGCAGCTTTCCGACCGGGACCGGTGAAAAACTGTTTTTT; CDR3 protein: CASSFPTGTGEKLFF
V gene: TRBV19; clone size: .; D gene: .; J gene: TRBJ1-2; CDR3 DNA: TGTGCCAGCAGGGCGGGGATTTACTATGGCTACACCTTC; CDR3 protein: CASRAGIYYGYTF